This T cell receptor (beta chain) was identified in a study of beta chain features in type 1 diabetes. Across the study: The number of sorted cells examined across all samples was some 98,000,000.

The length of the CDR3 is 15 residues. Germline CDR1 reads SGDLS; CDR2 reads YYNGEE. V was cut by 4 bases and J by 6 bases, with 18 bases left in between. Expressed TCRB transcripts were sequenced, since all the RNA that had been isolated was reverse transcribed. Data came from immunoSEQ multiplex PCR; TCRdb stores just in-frame clones and leaves some out. Altogether 640,000 or so clones are present, around 15% being singletons, with the ten largest covering just under 0.04%. Study observations and caveats: TCRB CDR3s were moderately but significantly shorter in Type 1 diabetes patients in all four CD4+ subsets.

This clone was counted only a few times. Its antigen is as yet unknown. This receptor was taken from a man aged 18-30 years with type 1 diabetes. Input material: naive CD4+ T cells from blood. V and J are TRBV9 and TRBJ2-3, with unresolved D. In DNA, the CDR3 is TGTGCCAGCAGCACAGCCTCTTGGGGTTCGGATACGCAGTATTTT. It codes for CASSTASWGSDTQYF.